The clone carrying this TCR beta chain was counted many times. Its target is not known. A second PCR of about 6 to 12 cycles used a sample-barcoded 5' primer and a J-beta primer mix. A template-switch adaptor containing 12 random nucleotides labeled each cDNA molecule. Via MiXCR, TCRdb re-called the 5' RACE reads, giving one row per CDR3 protein. The sample shows hundreds of thousands of distinct CDR3 sequences, about 34% of them seen only once. Researchers collected roughly 9.8 milliliters of peripheral blood from every single donor. The CDR3 runs to 15 residues. The germline gives CDR1 SGHRS, CDR2 YFSETQ. V was clipped by 5 bases and J by 4 bases; unmatched bases: 11. The data were obtained in a study of blood T cells in healthy people across ages. Overall study findings and caveats: Total diversity from one million sequenced T cells was likely underestimated. Because donor CMV status was unknown, expanded clonotype changes were possibly confounded.

Sequencing was carried out using blood. The sequence was obtained from a woman aged 80 or older in good health. The V call is TRBV5-1, the J call TRBJ1-1; 7 positions agree with TRBD1. The CDR3 region has the DNA TGCGCCAGCAGATTTTTCGGGGACAGCAGCACTGAAGCTTTCTTT. Translating it yields CASRFFGDSSTEAFF.